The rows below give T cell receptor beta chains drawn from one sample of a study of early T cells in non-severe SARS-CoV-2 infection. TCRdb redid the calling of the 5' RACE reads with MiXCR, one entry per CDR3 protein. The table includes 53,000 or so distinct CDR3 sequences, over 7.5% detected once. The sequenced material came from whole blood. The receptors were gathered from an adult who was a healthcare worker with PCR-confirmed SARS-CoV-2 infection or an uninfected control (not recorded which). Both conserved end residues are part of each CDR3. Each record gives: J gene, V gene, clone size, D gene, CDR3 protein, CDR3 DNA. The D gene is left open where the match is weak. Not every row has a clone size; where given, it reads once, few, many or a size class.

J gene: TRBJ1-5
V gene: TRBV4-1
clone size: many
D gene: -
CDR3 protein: CASSPLGIGDVSNQPQHF
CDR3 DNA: TGCGCCAGCAGCCCTCTTGGCATCGGTGACGTTAGCAATCAGCCCCAGCATTTT

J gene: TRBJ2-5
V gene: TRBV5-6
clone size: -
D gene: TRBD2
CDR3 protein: CASSGTSGQETQYF
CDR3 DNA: TGTGCCAGCAGCGGGACTAGCGGACAAGAGACCCAGTACTTC

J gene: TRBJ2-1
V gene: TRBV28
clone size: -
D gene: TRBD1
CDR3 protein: CASSPDRGIGNEQFF
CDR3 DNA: TGTGCCAGCAGTCCCGACAGGGGGATCGGGAATGAGCAGTTCTTC

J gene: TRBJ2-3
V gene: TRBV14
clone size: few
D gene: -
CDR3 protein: CASSLDWDTDTQYF
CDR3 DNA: TGTGCCAGCAGTCTCGACTGGGACACAGATACGCAGTATTTT

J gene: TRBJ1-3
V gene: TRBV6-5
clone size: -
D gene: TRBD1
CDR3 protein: CASSYSRQGQNTIYF
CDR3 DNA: TGTGCCAGCAGTTACTCTAGACAGGGCCAGAACACCATATATTTT

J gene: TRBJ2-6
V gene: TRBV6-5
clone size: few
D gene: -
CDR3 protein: CASSSLSGANVLTF
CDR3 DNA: TGTGCCAGCAGTTCCCTCTCTGGGGCCAACGTCCTGACTTTC

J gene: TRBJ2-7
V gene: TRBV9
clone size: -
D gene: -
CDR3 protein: CASSGGRFYDEQYF
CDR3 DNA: TGTGCCAGCAGCGGGGGACGGTTCTATGACGAGCAGTACTTC

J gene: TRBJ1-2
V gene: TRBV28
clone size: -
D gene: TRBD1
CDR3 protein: CASSPGGRYGYTF
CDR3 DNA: TGTGCCAGCAGTCCAGGGGGGAGATATGGCTACACCTTC

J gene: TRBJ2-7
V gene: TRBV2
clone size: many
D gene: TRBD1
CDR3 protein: CASRDDRGLEQYF
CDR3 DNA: TGTGCCAGCAGAGATGACAGGGGGCTTGAGCAGTACTTC

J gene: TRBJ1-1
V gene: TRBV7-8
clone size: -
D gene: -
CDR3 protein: CASGGNRVFPFF
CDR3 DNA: TGTGCCAGCGGCGGCAACAGGGTTTTTCCTTTCTTT

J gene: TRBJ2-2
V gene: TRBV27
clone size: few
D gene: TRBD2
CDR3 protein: CASSLRGLAGTGELFF
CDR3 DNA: TGTGCCAGCAGTTTAAGAGGACTAGCGGGAACCGGGGAGCTGTTTTTT

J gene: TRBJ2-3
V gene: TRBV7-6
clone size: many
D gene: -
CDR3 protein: CASSSLGYGTDTQYF
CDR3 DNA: TGTGCCAGCAGCTCTCTCGGATACGGCACAGATACGCAGTATTTT

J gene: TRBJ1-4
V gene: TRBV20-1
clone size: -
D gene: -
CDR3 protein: CSARDPGQGDEKLFF
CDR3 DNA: TGCAGTGCTAGAGATCCGGGACAAGGGGATGAAAAACTGTTTTTT

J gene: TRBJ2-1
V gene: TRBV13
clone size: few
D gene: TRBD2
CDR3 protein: CASSFGTSGNEQFF
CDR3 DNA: TGTGCCAGCAGCTTTGGGACTAGCGGCAATGAGCAGTTCTTC

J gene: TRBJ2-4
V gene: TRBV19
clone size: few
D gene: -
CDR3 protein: CASSIGQTKNIQYF
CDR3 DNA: TGTGCCAGTAGTATAGGCCAAACCAAAAACATTCAGTACTTC

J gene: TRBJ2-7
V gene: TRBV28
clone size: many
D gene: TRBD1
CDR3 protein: CASSSTGTGSYEQYF
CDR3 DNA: TGTGCCAGCAGTTCAACCGGGACAGGGAGCTACGAGCAGTACTTC

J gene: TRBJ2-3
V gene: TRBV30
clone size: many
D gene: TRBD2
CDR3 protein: CAWSVAGGPDTQYF
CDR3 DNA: TGTGCCTGGAGTGTAGCGGGAGGGCCCGATACGCAGTATTTT

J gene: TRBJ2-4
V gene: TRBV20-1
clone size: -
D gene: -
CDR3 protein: CSAGLGQIAKNIQYF
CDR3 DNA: TGCAGTGCGGGACTCGGACAGATAGCCAAAAACATTCAGTACTTC

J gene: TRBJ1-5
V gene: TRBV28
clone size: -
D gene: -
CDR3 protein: CASSLLEGDQPQHF
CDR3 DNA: TGTGCCAGCAGTTTATTAGAAGGGGATCAGCCCCAGCATTTT

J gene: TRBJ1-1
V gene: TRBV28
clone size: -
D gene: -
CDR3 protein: CASSPNEGRNTEAFF
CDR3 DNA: TGTGCCAGCAGCCCCAACGAGGGAAGGAACACTGAAGCTTTCTTT

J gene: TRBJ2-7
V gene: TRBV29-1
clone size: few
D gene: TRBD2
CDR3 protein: CSVEGTSGSTGFYEQYF
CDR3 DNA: TGCAGCGTTGAGGGGACTAGCGGGAGTACGGGTTTCTACGAGCAGTACTTC

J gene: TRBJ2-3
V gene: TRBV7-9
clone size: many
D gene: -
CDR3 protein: CASSWGLAQSTDTQYF
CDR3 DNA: TGTGCCAGCAGTTGGGGGTTAGCGCAAAGCACAGATACGCAGTATTTT

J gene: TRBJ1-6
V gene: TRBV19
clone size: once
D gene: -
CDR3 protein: CASSSRSSYNSPLHF
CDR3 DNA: TGTGCCAGTAGCTCCAGGAGCTCCTATAATTCACCCCTCCACTTT

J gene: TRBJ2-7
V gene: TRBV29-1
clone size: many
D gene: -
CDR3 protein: CSVQKGQRGEQYF
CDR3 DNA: TGCAGCGTCCAGAAAGGGCAAAGGGGCGAGCAGTACTTC

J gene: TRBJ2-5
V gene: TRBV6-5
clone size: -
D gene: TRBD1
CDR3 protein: CASSYAGRGHKTQYF
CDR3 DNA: TGTGCCAGCAGTTATGCGGGCAGGGGGCATAAGACCCAGTACTTC

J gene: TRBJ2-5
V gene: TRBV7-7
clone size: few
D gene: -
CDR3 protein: CASSLGGSMDF
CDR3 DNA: TGTGCCAGCAGCTTGGGGGGTTCGATGGACTTC

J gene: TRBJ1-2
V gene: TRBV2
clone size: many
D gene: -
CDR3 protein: CASSGRGSHGYTF
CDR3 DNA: TGTGCCAGCAGTGGTCGGGGGTCGCATGGCTACACCTTC

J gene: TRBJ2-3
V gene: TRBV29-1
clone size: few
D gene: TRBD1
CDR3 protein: CSVRQGGTDTQYF
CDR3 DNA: TGCAGCGTTAGACAGGGGGGCACAGATACGCAGTATTTT

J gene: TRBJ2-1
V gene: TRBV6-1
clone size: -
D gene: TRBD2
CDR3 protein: CASSEALAGVNEQFF
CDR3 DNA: TGTGCCAGCAGTGAAGCCCTAGCGGGAGTCAATGAGCAGTTCTTC

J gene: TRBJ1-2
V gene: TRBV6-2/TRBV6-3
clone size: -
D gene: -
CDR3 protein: CASSSRTEGYTF
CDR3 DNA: TGTGCCAGCAGTTCCAGGACAGAAGGCTACACCTTC

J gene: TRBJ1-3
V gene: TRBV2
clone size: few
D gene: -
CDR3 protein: CASKGVISGNTIYF
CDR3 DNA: TGTGCCAGCAAGGGAGTGATCTCTGGAAACACCATATATTTT

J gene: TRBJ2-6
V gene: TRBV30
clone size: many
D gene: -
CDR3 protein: CAWSVGGANVLTF
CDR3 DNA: TGTGCCTGGAGTGTCGGGGGAGCCAACGTCCTGACTTTC

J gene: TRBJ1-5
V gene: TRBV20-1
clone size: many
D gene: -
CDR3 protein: CSARSENQPQHF
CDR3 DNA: TGCAGTGCTAGAAGTGAGAATCAGCCCCAGCATTTT

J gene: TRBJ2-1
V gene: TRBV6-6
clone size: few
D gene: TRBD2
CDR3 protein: CASRPTSGEQFF
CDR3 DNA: TGTGCCAGCAGGCCGACTAGCGGTGAGCAGTTCTTC

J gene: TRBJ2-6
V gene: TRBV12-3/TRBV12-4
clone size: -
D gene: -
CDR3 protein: CASSLNGGSGANVLTF
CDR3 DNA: TGTGCCAGCAGTTTAAATGGGGGGTCTGGGGCCAACGTCCTGACTTTC

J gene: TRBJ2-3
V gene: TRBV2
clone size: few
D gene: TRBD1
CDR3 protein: CASREGTGGTDTQYF
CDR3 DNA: TGTGCCAGCAGGGAAGGGACAGGGGGCACAGATACGCAGTATTTT

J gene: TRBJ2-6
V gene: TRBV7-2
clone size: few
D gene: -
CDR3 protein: CASSRRAATGANVLTF
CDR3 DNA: TGTGCCAGCAGCCGTCGGGCAGCTACTGGGGCCAACGTCCTGACTTTC

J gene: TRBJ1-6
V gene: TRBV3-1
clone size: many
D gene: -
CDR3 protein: CASSLGWGNSPLHF
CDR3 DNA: TGTGCCAGCAGCCTCGGTTGGGGTAATTCACCCCTCCACTTT

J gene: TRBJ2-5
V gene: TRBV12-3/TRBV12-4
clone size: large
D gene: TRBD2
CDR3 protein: CASSLDSGIKETQYF
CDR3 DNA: TGTGCCAGCAGTTTGGATAGCGGGATCAAAGAGACCCAGTACTTC

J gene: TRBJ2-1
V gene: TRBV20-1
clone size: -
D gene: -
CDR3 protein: CSADPDGGLNEQFF
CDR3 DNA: TGCAGTGCAGACCCGGACGGGGGATTAAATGAGCAGTTCTTC

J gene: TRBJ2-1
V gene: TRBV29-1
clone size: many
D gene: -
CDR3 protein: CSVGGKASSSYNEQFF
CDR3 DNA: TGCAGCGTTGGCGGGAAGGCATCCAGCTCCTACAATGAGCAGTTCTTC

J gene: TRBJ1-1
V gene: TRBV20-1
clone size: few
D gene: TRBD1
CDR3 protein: CSADPGQLGTEAFF
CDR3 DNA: TGCAGTGCCGACCCGGGACAGTTAGGCACTGAAGCTTTCTTT

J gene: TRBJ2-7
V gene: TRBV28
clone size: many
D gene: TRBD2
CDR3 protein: CASRIASGESYEQYF
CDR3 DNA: TGTGCCAGCAGGATTGCTAGCGGGGAATCCTACGAGCAGTACTTC

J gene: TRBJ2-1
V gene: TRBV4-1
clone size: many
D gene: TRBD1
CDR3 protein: CASSQDRRAGGEQFF
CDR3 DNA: TGCGCCAGCAGCCAAGACCGTAGGGCAGGGGGTGAGCAGTTCTTC